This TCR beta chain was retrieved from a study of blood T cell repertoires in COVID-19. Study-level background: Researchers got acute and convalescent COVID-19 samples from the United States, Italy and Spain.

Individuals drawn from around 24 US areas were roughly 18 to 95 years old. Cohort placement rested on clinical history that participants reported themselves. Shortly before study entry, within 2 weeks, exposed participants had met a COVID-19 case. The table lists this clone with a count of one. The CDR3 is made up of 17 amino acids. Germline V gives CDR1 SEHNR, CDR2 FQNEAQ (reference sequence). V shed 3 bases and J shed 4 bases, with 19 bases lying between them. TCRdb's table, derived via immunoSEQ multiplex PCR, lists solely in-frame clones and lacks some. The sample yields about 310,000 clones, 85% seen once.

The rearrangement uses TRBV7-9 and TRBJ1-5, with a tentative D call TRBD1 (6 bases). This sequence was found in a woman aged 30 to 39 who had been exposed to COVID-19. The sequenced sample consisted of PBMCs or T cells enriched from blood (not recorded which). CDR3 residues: CASSFNVGGAHNQPQHF. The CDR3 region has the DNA TGTGCCAGCAGCTTCAACGTTGGGGGGGCTCATAATCAGCCCCAGCATTTT.